This section outlines one TCR beta chain sequence together with its context. The antigen remains undetermined. This entry belongs to a study of cytomegalovirus exposure and HLA in healthy donors. Whole-study findings and limits: TRBV6-2, TRBV6-3 and some other V segments were excluded as indistinguishable. Evidence from a later analysis indicated that most CMV-associated TCR beta chains looked HLA-restricted. The study assumed roughly uniform donor sequencing depth for presence/absence analyses.

PCR used 60 Vbeta primers and 13 Jbeta primers. Authors' processing steps: Later analysis identified tens of millions of unique TCR beta chains, roughly 11 million shared. Assay used: immunoSEQ multiplex PCR; TCRdb lists only in-frame clones, some missing. D and trimming come from the DNA, and the V and J calls and clone size come from that table. The sample has 150,000 to 200,000 clones, more than 75% seen once. CDR1 LNHDA and CDR2 SQIVND come from the germline V gene (reference sequence). The CDR3 is 15 amino acids. The ends were cut back, 1 base at V and 5 bases at J, with 12 bases in the middle. The rearrangement links TRBV19 to TRBJ1-5; D not certain. This clonotype was sampled from a man aged 18-30 years in good health and CMV-seropositive. Sequenced input: PBMCs. CDR3 region: CASSIGDTSYQPQHF. The CDR3 DNA reads as TGTGCCAGTAGTATAGGTGACACCTCCTATCAGCCCCAGCATTTT.